This T cell receptor beta chain was captured by sequencing in a study of CD8 T cells in ankylosing spondylitis. This clonotype has at least ten counts. What it binds is not known. Trimming pared 3 bases from V and 0 bases from J, leaving 0 bases between. This CDR3 comprises 11 residues. Each CDR3 protein is one row after TCRdb ran MiXCR on the 5' RACE reads. The table records about 69,000 distinct CDR3 sequences, approximately 5% of them present only once. General study points: One TCR beta motif, made up of about 8 highly homologous variants, appeared characteristic of ankylosing spondylitis blood.

The chain is built from TRBV12-3 or TRBV12-4 and TRBJ2-7; D uncertain. The sequenced material came from blood, either unsorted or a sorted T cell fraction (not recorded which). The receptor comes from a male donor with ankylosing spondylitis or in good health (not recorded which). The CDR3 loop is CASSFSYEQYF. The CDR3 DNA follows: TGTGCCAGCAGTTTCTCCTACGAGCAGTACTTC.